This TCR beta chain derives from a study of CXCR3-negative and CXCR3-positive naive CD8 T cells. Study-level findings and limits: Relative to CXCR3-negative naive cells, CXCR3-positive naive cells had more hydrophobic TRB CDR3s.

Concerning this clonotype itself: Its antigen remains unknown.

Preparation of TRB cDNA libraries relied on 5' RACE carrying UMI labels. TCRdb reprocessed the 5' RACE reads and stores each CDR3 protein as one record, lacking DNA. This sample's clone table lists about 120,000 distinct CDR3 sequences. This CDR3 has 16 amino acids. The source is a human donor in good health. Some clones in this sample may be carry-over from other donors' samples. The chain uses TRBV12-3 or TRBV12-4 and TRBJ2-3; the TRBD2 assignment by TCRdb is unverifiable without DNA. The source material was naive CXCR3+ CD8+ T cells from blood. Documented subset: CD45RO-CCR7+CD27+CD95- naive CD8+ T cells expressing CXCR3 (TNR3+). The CDR3 loop reads CASSSSTSVLTDTQYF.